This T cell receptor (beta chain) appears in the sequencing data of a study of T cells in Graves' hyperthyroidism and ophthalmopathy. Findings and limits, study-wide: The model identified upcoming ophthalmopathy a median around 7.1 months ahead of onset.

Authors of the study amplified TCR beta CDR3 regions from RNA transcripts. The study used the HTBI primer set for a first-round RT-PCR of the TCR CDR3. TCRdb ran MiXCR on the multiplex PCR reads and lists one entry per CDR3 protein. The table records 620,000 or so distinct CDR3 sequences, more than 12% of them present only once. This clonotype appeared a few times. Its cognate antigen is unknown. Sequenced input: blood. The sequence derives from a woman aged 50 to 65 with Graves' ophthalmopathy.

For the CDR3, the DNA is TGTGCCAGCAGTTTCGGGACTAATTACGAGCAGTACTTC. It specifies CASSFGTNYEQYF. The chain joins TRBV27 to TRBJ2-7, with 7 bases lining up with TRBD2. This CDR3 comprises 13 residues. CDR1 is MNHEY and CDR2 is SMNVEV in the germline V gene (reference sequence). With 3 bases clipped from V and 4 bases from J, the junction kept 3 bases outside the gene matches.